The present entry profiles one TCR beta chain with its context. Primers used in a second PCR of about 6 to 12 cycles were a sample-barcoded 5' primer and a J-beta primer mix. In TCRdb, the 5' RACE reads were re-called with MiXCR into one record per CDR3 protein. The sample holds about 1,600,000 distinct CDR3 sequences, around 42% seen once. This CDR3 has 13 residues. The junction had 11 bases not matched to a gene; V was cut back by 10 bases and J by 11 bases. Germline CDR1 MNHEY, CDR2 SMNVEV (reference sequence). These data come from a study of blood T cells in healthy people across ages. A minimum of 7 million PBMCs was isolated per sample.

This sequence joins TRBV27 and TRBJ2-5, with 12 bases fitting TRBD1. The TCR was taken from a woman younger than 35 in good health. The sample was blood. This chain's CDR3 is CATRDRGLGEQYF. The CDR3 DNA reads TGTGCCACCAGGGACAGGGGGCTGGGGGAGCAGTACTTC.